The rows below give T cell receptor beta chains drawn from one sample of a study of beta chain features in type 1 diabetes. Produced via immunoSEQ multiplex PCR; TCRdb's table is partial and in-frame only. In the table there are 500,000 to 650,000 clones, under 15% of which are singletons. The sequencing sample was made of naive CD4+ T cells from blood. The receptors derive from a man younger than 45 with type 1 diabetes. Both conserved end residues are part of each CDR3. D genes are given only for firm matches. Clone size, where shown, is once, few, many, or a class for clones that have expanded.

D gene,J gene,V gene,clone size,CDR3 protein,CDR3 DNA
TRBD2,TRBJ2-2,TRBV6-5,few,CASSYSNGGGPTSLFF,TGTGCCAGCAGTTACTCGAATGGCGGGGGGCCAACCTCGCTGTTTTTT
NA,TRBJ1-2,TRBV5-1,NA,CASSLGNYGYTF,TGCGCCAGCAGCTTGGGTAACTATGGCTACACCTTC
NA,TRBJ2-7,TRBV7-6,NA,CASSLDSEAYEQYF,TGTGCCAGCAGCTTGGACAGTGAGGCCTACGAGCAGTACTTC
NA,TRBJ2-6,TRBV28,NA,CASSSDLGSGANVLTF,TGTGCCAGCAGTTCAGACCTCGGTTCAGGGGCCAACGTCCTGACTTTC
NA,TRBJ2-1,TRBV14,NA,CASSPLIRTRGIREQFF,TGTGCCAGCAGCCCTCTAATACGGACTAGGGGGATTAGAGAGCAGTTCTTC
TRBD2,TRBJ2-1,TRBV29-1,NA,CSDSGSSYNEQFF,TGCAGCGATAGCGGGAGCTCCTACAATGAGCAGTTCTTC
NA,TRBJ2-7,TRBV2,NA,CASRRASGPYEQYF,TGTGCCAGCAGGAGGGCAAGCGGACCCTACGAGCAGTACTTC
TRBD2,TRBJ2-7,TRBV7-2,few,CASSLRARGDLLNF,TGTGCCAGCAGCCTGAGGGCGCGGGGGGACCTCCTGAACTTC
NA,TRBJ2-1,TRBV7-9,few,CASSSFGGFWPTNEQFF,TGTGCCAGCAGCTCCTTTGGGGGGTTTTGGCCAACTAATGAGCAGTTCTTC
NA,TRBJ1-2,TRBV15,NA,CATSRGFGSNYGYTF,TGTGCCACCAGCAGAGGCTTCGGCAGCAACTATGGCTACACCTTC
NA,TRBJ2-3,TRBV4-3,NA,CASSQTTGTTDTQYF,TGCGCCAGCAGCCAAACGACAGGTACCACAGATACGCAGTATTTT
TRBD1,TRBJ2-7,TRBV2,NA,CASSLDRGQPLSYEQYF,TGTGCCAGCAGTTTGGACAGGGGACAGCCCCTCTCCTACGAGCAGTACTTC
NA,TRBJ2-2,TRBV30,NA,CARGSTGELFF,TGTGCCCGCGGAAGCACCGGGGAGCTGTTTTTT
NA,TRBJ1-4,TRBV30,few,CAWSETDATNEKLFF,TGTGCCTGGAGTGAAACAGATGCAACTAATGAAAAACTGTTTTTT
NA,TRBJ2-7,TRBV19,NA,CASSMLVSGYEQYF,TGTGCCAGTAGTATGCTGGTCAGCGGCTACGAGCAGTACTTC
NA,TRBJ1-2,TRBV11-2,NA,CASSLERKLGGYTF,TGTGCCAGCAGCTTAGAGAGGAAATTGGGTGGCTACACCTTC
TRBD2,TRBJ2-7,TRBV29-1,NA,CSVAVLAGDNEQYF,TGCAGCGTTGCAGTGCTAGCGGGGGACAACGAGCAGTACTTC
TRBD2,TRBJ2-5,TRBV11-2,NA,CASRSTSGGIKETQYF,TGTGCCAGCAGATCTACTAGCGGGGGGATTAAAGAGACCCAGTACTTC
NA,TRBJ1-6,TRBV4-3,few,CASSQGGGVDSPLHF,TGCGCCAGCAGCCAGGGGGGAGGGGTGGATTCACCCCTCCACTTT
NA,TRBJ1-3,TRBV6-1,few,CASSEDFGNTIYF,TGTGCCAGCAGTGAAGACTTCGGAAACACCATATATTTT
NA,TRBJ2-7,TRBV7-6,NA,CASSPTSGYEQYF,TGTGCCAGCAGCCCCACCTCGGGGTACGAGCAGTACTTC
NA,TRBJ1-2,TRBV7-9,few,CASSVRGDHYGYTF,TGTGCCAGCAGCGTCAGAGGGGATCACTATGGCTACACCTTC
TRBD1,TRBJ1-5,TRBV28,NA,CASSLGTWTGDQPQHF,TGTGCCAGCAGCCTAGGGACGTGGACAGGGGACCAGCCCCAGCATTTT
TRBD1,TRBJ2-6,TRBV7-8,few,CASSLVGTGFSGANVLTF,TGTGCCAGCAGCTTAGTGGGGACAGGGTTCTCTGGGGCCAACGTCCTGACTTTC
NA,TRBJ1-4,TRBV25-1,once,CASSPTEGDEKLFF,TGTGCCAGCAGCCCGACGGAGGGGGATGAAAAACTGTTTTTT
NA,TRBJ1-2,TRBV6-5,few,CASRENYGYTF,TGTGCCAGCAGGGAGAACTATGGCTACACCTTC
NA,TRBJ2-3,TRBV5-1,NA,CASSLGDHRDTQYF,TGCGCCAGCAGCTTGGGAGACCACCGAGATACGCAGTATTTT
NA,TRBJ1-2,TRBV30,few,CAWTPDTVGYTF,TGTGCCTGGACCCCCGATACCGTAGGCTACACCTTC
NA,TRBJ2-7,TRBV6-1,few,CASSETITAAYEQYF,TGTGCCAGCAGTGAAACTATCACAGCGGCTTACGAGCAGTACTTC
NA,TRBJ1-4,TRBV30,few,CAWSSVLDEKLFF,TGTGCCTGGAGTTCTGTGCTTGATGAAAAACTGTTTTTT
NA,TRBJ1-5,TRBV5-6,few,CASSLNLLGPQHF,TGTGCCAGCAGCTTGAACCTCTTAGGGCCCCAGCATTTT
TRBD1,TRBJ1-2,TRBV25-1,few,CASSERAGGSGGYTF,TGTGCCAGCAGTGAAAGGGCAGGGGGAAGCGGTGGCTACACCTTC
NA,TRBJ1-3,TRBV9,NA,CASSAQGSSGNTIYF,TGTGCCAGCAGCGCTCAGGGCTCGTCTGGAAACACCATATATTTT
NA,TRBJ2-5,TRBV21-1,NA,CASSKRQGARETQYF,TGTGCCAGCAGCAAGAGACAGGGGGCGCGGGAGACCCAGTACTTC
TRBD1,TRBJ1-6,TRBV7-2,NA,CASSSTGTGLGSPLHF,TGTGCCAGCAGCTCTACCGGGACAGGCTTGGGGTCACCCCTCCACTTT
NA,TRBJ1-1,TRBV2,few,CASSVMNTEAFF,TGTGCCAGCAGTGTGATGAACACTGAAGCTTTCTTT
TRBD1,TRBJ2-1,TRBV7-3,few,CASSLTSNRGSNNEQFF,TGTGCCAGCAGCTTAACGAGCAACAGGGGGAGTAACAATGAGCAGTTCTTC
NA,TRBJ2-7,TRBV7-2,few,CASSLDLLKQYF,TGTGCCAGCAGCTTAGACTTACTGAAGCAGTACTTC
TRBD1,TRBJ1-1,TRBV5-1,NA,CASSPTGEGTEAFF,TGCGCCAGCAGCCCTACAGGGGAGGGTACTGAAGCTTTCTTT
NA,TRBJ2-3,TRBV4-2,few,CASSQDRRISSTDTQYF,TGTGCCAGCAGCCAAGATCGGAGGATCTCTAGCACAGATACGCAGTATTTT
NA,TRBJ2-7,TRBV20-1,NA,CSVSSTGEQYF,TGCAGTGTTTCGTCAACGGGCGAGCAGTACTTC
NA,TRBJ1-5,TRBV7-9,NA,CASSRGDQPQHF,TGTGCCAGCAGCCGGGGGGATCAGCCCCAGCATTTT
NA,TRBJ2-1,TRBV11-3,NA,CASSSGPGEQFF,TGTGCCAGCAGCTCTGGACCAGGGGAGCAGTTCTTC
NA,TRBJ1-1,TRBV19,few,CASSIEGRTEAFF,TGTGCCAGTAGTATAGAGGGGCGGACAGAAGCTTTCTTT
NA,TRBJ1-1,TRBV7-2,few,CASSSSGDTEAFF,TGTGCCAGCAGCTCCTCAGGGGACACTGAAGCTTTCTTT
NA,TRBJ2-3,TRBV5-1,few,CASSSGQTTDTQYF,TGCGCCAGCAGCTCCGGACAAACCACAGATACGCAGTATTTT
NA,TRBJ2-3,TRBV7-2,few,CASSSTRTDTQYF,TGTGCCAGCAGCTCGACTAGGACAGATACGCAGTATTTT
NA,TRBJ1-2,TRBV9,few,CASSVVQIPYGYTF,TGTGCCAGCAGCGTAGTCCAGATTCCCTATGGCTACACCTTC
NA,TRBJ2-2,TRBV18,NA,CASSPGGAGELFF,TGTGCCAGCTCACCGGGGGGAGCCGGGGAGCTGTTTTTT
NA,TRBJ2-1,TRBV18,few,CASSPREEKNEQFF,TGTGCCAGCTCACCAAGGGAGGAGAAAAATGAGCAGTTCTTC
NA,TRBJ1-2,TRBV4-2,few,CASSNGGGYGYTF,TGTGCCAGCAGCAATGGTGGTGGCTATGGCTACACCTTC
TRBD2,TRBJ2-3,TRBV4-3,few,CASRPSITSGGLDTQYF,TGCGCCAGCAGGCCAAGCATTACTAGCGGGGGGTTAGATACGCAGTATTTT
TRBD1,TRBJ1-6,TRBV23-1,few,CASSQSGNRGYNSPLHF,TGCGCCAGCAGTCAATCGGGGAACAGGGGCTATAATTCACCCCTCCACTTT
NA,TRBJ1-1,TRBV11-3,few,CASSYYTENTEAFF,TGTGCCAGCAGCTACTATACAGAGAACACTGAAGCTTTCTTT
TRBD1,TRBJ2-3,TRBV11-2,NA,CASSRRAATTGVPDTQYF,TGTGCCAGCAGTCGCAGAGCGGCAACAACAGGGGTCCCAGATACGCAGTATTTT
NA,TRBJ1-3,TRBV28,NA,CASRAGGAGNTIYF,TGTGCCAGCAGGGCGGGGGGGGCTGGAAACACCATATATTTT
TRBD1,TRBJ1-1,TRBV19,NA,CASRTGAYRDTEAFF,TGTGCCAGTCGTACAGGGGCCTACAGGGACACTGAAGCTTTCTTT
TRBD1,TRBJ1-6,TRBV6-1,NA,CASSLHRDRNSPLHF,TGTGCCAGCAGTCTACACCGGGACAGAAATTCACCCCTCCACTTT
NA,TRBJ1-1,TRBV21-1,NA,CASSKGTNTEAFF,TGTGCCAGCAGCAAAGGAACGAACACTGAAGCTTTCTTT
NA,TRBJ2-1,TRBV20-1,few,CSANSRDEQFF,TGCAGTGCTAATTCCAGGGACGAGCAGTTCTTC